The next 13 T cell receptor beta chains were all read from a single sample in a study of neurological immune-mediated disorders. TCRdb re-analysed the 5' RACE reads in MiXCR, keeping a single row per CDR3 protein. The sample lists about 46,000 distinct CDR3 sequences, approximately 3% occurring once. The sequencing input was PBMCs. Receptor source: a woman aged 45-60 years with multiple sclerosis.

There are many counts of this clonotype. The chain employs TRBV20-1 and TRBJ2-2; D possibly matches TRBD1 or TRBD2 (6 bases each). Germline CDR1 reads DFQATT; CDR2 reads SNEGSKA (reference sequence). CDR3 size: 15 residues. V was trimmed by 4 bases and J by 4 bases, leaving 16 bases between them. CDR3 nucleotide sequence: TGCAGTGCTAAATACCGGGGGCCGGGCACCGGGGAGCTGTTTTTT. It is translated as CSAKYRGPGTGELFF.

In its sample, this clonotype was seen many times. The rearrangement uses TRBV5-1 and TRBJ1-3; D remains ambiguous. Germline assignment: CDR1 SGHRS and CDR2 YFSETQ. Trimming shortened V by 0 bases and J by 0 bases, and 10 bases separated the two germline ends. The CDR3 extends over 16 amino acids. Here the CDR3 DNA reads TGCGCCAGCAGCTTGGACGGCCGATCCTCTGGAAACACCATATATTTT. Amino acids: CASSLDGRSSGNTIYF.

In its sample, this clonotype was seen a few times. The chain is built from TRBV18 and TRBJ2-2; the D is unclear. The length of the CDR3 is 15 residues. The V end was cut by 4 bases, the J end by 5 bases, with 14 bases between. Germline V gene sequence: CDR1 KGHSH, CDR2 LQKENI. Here the CDR3 reads CASSRGREVTGELFF. The CDR3 DNA reads TGTGCCAGCTCACGGGGTCGTGAGGTGACCGGGGAGCTGTTTTTT.

This clonotype was picked up many times. This chain uses TRBV28 with TRBJ2-7, with TRBD2 matching over 7 bases. After removal of 6 bases from V and 2 bases from J, the junction contained 7 bases not matched to a gene. Per the germline V gene, CDR1 is MDHEN and CDR2 is SYDVKM. This CDR3 contains 14 residues. The CDR3 reads CASRPWDYPYEQYF. The DNA of the CDR3 is TGTGCCAGCAGGCCTTGGGACTACCCCTACGAGCAGTACTTC.

This clonotype has a count of ten or more. The rearrangement uses TRBV5-1 and TRBJ2-3; TRBD2 matches 12 bases. The germline gives CDR1 SGHRS, CDR2 YFSETQ. The CDR3 loop spans 16 amino acids. V trimming: 2 bases; J trimming: 2 bases; junction bases outside the gene matches: 3. CDR3 in DNA: TGCGCCAGCAGCTTAAGGACTAGCGGGATCACAGATACGCAGTATTTT. Its translation is CASSLRTSGITDTQYF.

This clonotype has a count of ten or more. The V and J genes are TRBV3-1 and TRBJ1-2; the D is unclear. Trimming removed 2 bases at V and 4 bases at J, with 14 bases between. The CDR3 has 15 amino acids. Germline values: CDR1 LGHDT, CDR2 YNNKEL (reference sequence). CDR3 amino acids: CASSQTIDTFYGYTF. CDR3 nucleotides: TGTGCCAGCAGCCAAACAATAGACACGTTCTATGGCTACACCTTC.

This clonotype was observed at least ten times. The V gene is TRBV5-1, the J gene TRBJ1-2; D is unclear. CDR1 is SGHRS and CDR2 is YFSETQ in the germline V gene. V was cut by 3 bases and J by 6 bases, with 9 bases left in between. The CDR3 is 12 residues long. CDR3 amino acids: CASSSQRDGYTF. CDR3 DNA sequence: TGCGCCAGCAGCTCCCAAAGGGATGGCTACACCTTC.

This clonotype was seen many times. The chain combines TRBV20-1 with TRBJ2-4, with 9 bases matching TRBD2. The CDR3 is 17 amino acids. Per germline, CDR1 DFQATT and CDR2 SNEGSKA (reference sequence). Trimming took 3 bases from V and 1 from J; bases not matched to a gene: 10. The CDR3 DNA reads as TGCAGTGCTAGGAGGGCGGCGGGAGGGAGGGCCAAAAACATTCAGTACTTC. This gives the protein CSARRAAGGRAKNIQYF.

This sequence joins TRBV20-1 and TRBJ2-1; 7 bases match TRBD2. Trimming took 0 bases from V and 7 from J; bases not matched to a gene: 6. CDR3 length: 14 residues. In germline, CDR1 is DFQATT, CDR2 SNEGSKA (reference sequence). In DNA form, the CDR3 reads TGCAGTGCTAGAGATTTTCGAGCGGGGAATGAGCAGTTCTTC. This sequence encodes CSARDFRAGNEQFF.

This clonotype has a count of ten or more. This rearrangement joins TRBV28 to TRBJ2-5; tentative D call: TRBD1 (6 bases). The CDR3 runs 14 residues. Germline values: CDR1 MDHEN, CDR2 SYDVKM. Trimming shortened V by 7 bases and J by 5 bases, and 17 bases separated the two germline ends. CDR3 loop: CASTSQGQGETQYF. For the CDR3, the DNA is TGTGCCAGCACATCTCAAGGGCAGGGGGAGACCCAGTACTTC.

At least ten counts were recorded for this clonotype. This chain links TRBV5-1 with TRBJ2-7; tentatively, D is TRBD1 or TRBD2 (5 bases each). The V and J ends lost 0 bases and 7 bases respectively, with 11 bases between them. The CDR3 contains 13 residues. Per germline, CDR1 SGHRS and CDR2 YFSETQ. The CDR3, as DNA: TGCGCCAGCAGCTTGGAGGGACCGGGGGAGCAGTACTTC. Translated, it gives CASSLEGPGEQYF.

This clonotype was found many times. The CDR3 sequence: CASSLLGTGQETQYF. CDR3 sequence (DNA): TGTGCCAGCAGCTTATTGGGGACAGGACAAGAGACCCAGTACTTC. The chain recombines TRBV7-2 with TRBJ2-5, with TRBD1 matching over 8 bases. The germline gives CDR1 SGHTA, CDR2 FQGNSA. Trimming at V came to 2 bases and at J to 2 bases, leaving 4 bases not matched to a gene. The CDR3 is 15 amino acids. The full variable domain, in which reference TRBV7-2 and TRBJ2-5 provide the parts outside the CDR3, is GAGVSQSPSNKVTEKGKDVELRCDPISGHTALYWYRQSLGQGLEFLIYFQGNSAPDKSGLPSDRFSAERTGGSVSTLTIQRTQQEDSAVYLCASSLLGTGQETQYFGPGTRLLVL.

This clonotype was detected many times. The chain employs TRBV10-3 and TRBJ2-1; TRBD1 matches 8 bases. V lost 2 bases and J lost 8; bases outside the gene matches: 5. The CDR3 has 14 residues. Germline V gene lookup returns CDR1 ENHRY and CDR2 SYGVKD. The CDR3 bases are TGTGCCATCAGTGAGCGACAGGGGAGAGATGAGCAGTTCTTC. Its protein is CAISERQGRDEQFF.